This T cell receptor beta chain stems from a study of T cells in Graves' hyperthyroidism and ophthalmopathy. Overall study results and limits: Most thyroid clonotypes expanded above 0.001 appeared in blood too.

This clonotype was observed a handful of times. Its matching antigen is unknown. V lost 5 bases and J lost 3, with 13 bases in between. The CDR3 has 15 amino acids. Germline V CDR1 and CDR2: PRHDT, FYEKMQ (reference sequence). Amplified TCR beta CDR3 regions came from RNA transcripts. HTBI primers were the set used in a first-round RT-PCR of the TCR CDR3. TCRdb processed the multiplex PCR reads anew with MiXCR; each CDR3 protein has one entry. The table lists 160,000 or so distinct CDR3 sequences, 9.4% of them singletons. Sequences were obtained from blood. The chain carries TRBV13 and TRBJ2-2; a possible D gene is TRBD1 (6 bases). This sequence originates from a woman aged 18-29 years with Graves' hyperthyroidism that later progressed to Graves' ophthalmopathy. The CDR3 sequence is CASSPLDRDTGELFF. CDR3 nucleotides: TGTGCCAGCAGCCCCCTGGACAGAGACACCGGGGAGCTGTTTTTT.